This TCR beta chain was documented in a study of graft-versus-host responses after intestinal transplantation listed by TCRdb under 2021. For the wider study: Multivisceral, liver-intestinal, or isolated intestinal transplants were received by the recipients. Anti-thymocyte globulin induction was given to all recipients, followed by maintenance tacrolimus and steroids for approximately 3 years. After intestinal transplantation, graft-versus-host and host-versus-graft alloreactive T cell clones in the graft, circulation and bone marrow were tracked using bulk TCR-beta CDR3 sequencing. Alloreactive clones were identified by sequencing pre-transplant mixed lymphocyte reaction products and comparing these products with unstimulated pre-transplant donor and recipient T cells. A cohort of about 26 intestinal transplant recipients, including one retransplant, was enrolled, and a few patients lacking pretransplant specimens were excluded. Donor T cell macrochimerism was defined as a peak of at least 4% donor T cells among recipient peripheral blood mononuclear cells. Instead of going to the commercial service, samples from three later patients were sequenced in-house on an Illumina MiSeq and processed with MiXCR. The full study reports these points: Peak levels of circulating GvH clones were associated with declines in HvG clones early after transplant. The relatively low number and heterogeneity of intestinal transplant patients limited the conclusions. High GvH to HvG T cell clonal ratios were observed in the allografts of patients with donor T cell macrochimerism. GvH clones were detected in recipient bone marrow, and some of these GvH clones were observed earlier in ileal mucosa or blood, consistent with an intestinal mucosal origin.

Comment on this clone: No much larger clone exists at a distance of one base, and base qualities are not known.

Library generation was performed with the immunoSEQ multiplex PCR assay. For most patients, genomic DNA was isolated with the Qiagen DNeasy Blood and Tissue Kit and shipped frozen to Adaptive Biotechnologies for TCR sequencing. High-throughput TCR-beta CDR3 sequencing of genomic DNA from most patients was performed by Adaptive Biotechnologies. In the original analysis: Adaptive's ImmunoSEQ software supplied the TCR sequencing data for roughly 17 patients, while MiXCR and VDJtools were used to process three other patients. To correct CD4 versus CD8 sorting errors, sequences present in both subsets at a frequency ratio below 5:1 were removed. Because the origin of CDR3 nucleotide sequences shared between donor and recipient could not be assigned, those sequences were removed. Alloreactive clones required at least 2-fold expansion over unstimulated cells and minimum CFSE-low frequency of 0.002% (template counts) or 0.001% (read counts). Clones detected in sequenced pre-transplant spleen, lymph node, or MLR CFSE-low populations of the donor or recipient were defined as mappable. The cumulative frequency of alloreactive clones was calculated as a percentage of all sequences, weighted by copy number. The clones in this table, taken by TCRdb from immuneACCESS, are in-frame only. Not every clone is retained; where verified, under half of the shortfall comes from an unresolved V gene, and the cause of the rest is unknown. V and J calls and clone size are those listed in that table; D and trimming were worked out from the DNA. For this sample there are approximately 11,000 clones; 30% to 40% appear just once. The top ten clonotypes cover 1.9% of the sample.

The time point label here, explained by the study, means: cells obtained before transplantation from donor or recipient. In the mixed lymphocyte reactions, around 200,000 CFSE-labeled pre-transplant responders were plated with around 200,000 irradiated violet-dye-labeled stimulators and cultured for 5 to 7 days. After the mixed lymphocyte reaction, proliferating CD3+CD4+CFSE-low and CD3+CD8+CFSE-low responder cells were FACS-sorted on a BD Influx sorter. Sequences were derived from alloreactive CD4+ T cells from a mixed lymphocyte reaction culture, sampled before transplantation. The cell subset or site label of this sample denotes: CFSE-low proliferating T cells sorted from roughly six-day pre-transplant mixed lymphocyte reaction (GvH or HvG direction). This TCR was recovered from a human patient who was an organ donor for intestinal transplantation.

In nucleotide form, the sequence is TGCGCCAGCAGCTTCCGGGACAGCAATTCACCCCTCCACTTT. This translates into CASSFRDSNSPLHF. The sequence is built from TRBV5-1 and TRBJ1-6, with TRBD1 matching 7 junction bases. From the germline V gene, CDR1 is SGHRS and CDR2 is YFSETQ. Inclusive of the bounding cysteine and phenylalanine, the CDR3 is 14 residues long. Only the CDR3 region is kept as DNA, spanning 42 bases read in frame from base 1. Trimming takes 2 bases off V and 7 bases off J; junction bases not matched to a gene: 3.